This T cell receptor beta chain came from a study of blood T cell repertoires in COVID-19. The CDR3 totals 16 residues. Germline loops: CDR1 MNHEY, CDR2 SMNVEV (reference sequence). Losses at the gene ends were 6 bases for V and 3 bases for J; bases not matched to a gene: 5. Measured with immunoSEQ multiplex PCR; TCRdb has only the in-frame clones, and not every one. The table has 200,000 to 250,000 clones, 70% to 90% seen once. V and J are TRBV27 and TRBJ2-2, with 12 bases that match TRBD2. The sample comprised PBMCs or T cells enriched from blood (not recorded which). The receptor was derived from a man aged 30 to 39 who had recovered from COVID-19. The CDR3 here is CASRLAGGPYTGELFF. Written as DNA, the CDR3 is TGTGCCAGCAGACTAGCGGGGGGCCCCTACACCGGGGAGCTGTTTTTT.